This TCR beta chain was sequenced during a study of Graves' ophthalmopathy and Graves' hyperthyroidism. CDR1 SGHKS and CDR2 YYEKEE come from the germline V gene (reference sequence). Trimming shortened V by 0 bases and J by 3 bases, and 13 bases separated the two germline ends. The CDR3 sequence is 15 residues long. RNA transcripts yielded amplified TCR beta CDR3 regions. In the first round, RT-PCR was carried out with HTBI primers, and a multiplex PCR formed the second round. TCRdb fed the multiplex PCR reads into MiXCR, producing one record per CDR3 protein. This sample has 600,000 to 700,000 distinct CDR3 sequences, with 35% to 50% found just once. This clonotype was found a few times.

The chain recombines TRBV5-5 with TRBJ2-7, with D tentatively TRBD2 (6 bases). What was sequenced was peripheral blood. The sequence came from an adult man with Graves' ophthalmopathy. The CDR3, as DNA: TGTGCCAGCAGCTTGGGCCCCGGAGGGCGCTACGAGCAGTACTTC. It codes for CASSLGPGGRYEQYF.